This T cell receptor (beta chain) appears in the sequencing data of a study of control samples from healthy donors and cancer patients. This table comes from immunoSEQ multiplex PCR, and its TCRdb copy is limited to in-frame clones, with some not included. The table includes tens of thousands of clones, approximately 88% detected once. The sequencing sample was made of PBMCs. The TCR originated in a man aged 65 to 79 with lung cancer.

The DNA for the CDR3 is TGTGCCAGCACCAAGACAGGGGATTTTCCCGGGGAGCTGTTTTTT. As protein: CASTKTGDFPGELFF. The V and J genes are TRBV27 and TRBJ2-2; 8 positions agree with TRBD1. V trimming: 7 bases; J trimming: 6 bases; junction bases outside the gene matches: 10. This CDR3 is built from 15 residues. Per the germline V gene, CDR1 is MNHEY and CDR2 is SMNVEV (reference sequence).